This TCR beta chain was captured by sequencing in a study of beta chain features in type 1 diabetes. Germline CDR1 is SNHLY and CDR2 is FYNNEI. V was cut by 4 bases and J by 5 bases, with 11 bases left in between. This CDR3 is 13 amino acids long. What was sequenced were expressed TCRB transcripts, since all of the isolated RNA had been reverse transcribed. Assay used: immunoSEQ multiplex PCR; TCRdb lists only in-frame clones, some missing. The table lists some 500,000 clones, approximately 10% of them singletons. Findings and limits, study-wide: Moderate yet significant TCRB CDR3 shortening was seen in Type 1 diabetes patients in all four CD4+ subsets.

One heparinised draw of blood, averaging approximately 110 mL, came from each donor. Sorted cells reached over 95% purity in every population. This clone occurred a few times. The target antigen is unknown. This sequence joins TRBV2 and TRBJ2-5, with a tentative D call TRBD2 (5 bases). Input material: naive CD4+ T cells from blood. The TCR sequence derives from a woman between 18 and 29 years old in good health. As DNA, the CDR3 is TGTGCCAGCAGTGTTACGGGCGGGGAGACCCAGTACTTC. As protein: CASSVTGGETQYF.